The 7 T cell receptor beta chains listed next were all sequenced from one sample in a study of monozygotic twins with cystic fibrosis. Profiled with immunoSEQ multiplex PCR; TCRdb holds only in-frame clones, not every one. This sample has roughly 26,000 clones, with less than 95% found just once. The sample taken for sequencing was blood. These receptors were taken from a girl aged 2 to 10 with cystic fibrosis.

This rearrangement joins TRBV30 to TRBJ1-6, with D perhaps matching TRBD1 (5 bases). The V gene lost 3 bases and the J gene lost 4 bases, with 19 bases spanning the gap. CDR3 length: 17 amino acids. The V gene's germline CDR1 is GTSNPN and CDR2 SVGIG (reference sequence). CDR3 nucleotides: TGTGCCTGGAGCGAAGGGATATCAGGGACGTATAATTCACCCCTCCACTTT. Translating gives CAWSEGISGTYNSPLHF. Complete variable domain (other parts from reference TRBV30 and TRBJ1-6): SQTIHQWPATLVQPVGSPLSLECTVEGTSNPNLYWYRQAAGRGLQLLFYSVGIGQISSEVPQNLSASRPQDRQFILSSKKLLLSDSGFYLCAWSEGISGTYNSPLHFGNGTRLTVT.

This sequence joins TRBV5-4 and TRBJ1-3; TRBD1 matches 9 bases. CDR1 and CDR2 from the germline V gene are SGHNT and YYREEE (reference sequence). CDR3 length: 15 amino acids. Trimming took 4 bases from V and 0 from J; bases not matched to a gene: 2. This chain's CDR3 is CASSVDRGSGNTIYF. CDR3 DNA: TGTGCCAGCAGCGTGGACAGGGGCTCTGGAAACACCATATATTTT. Combining the CDR3 with reference TRBV5-4 and TRBJ1-3 gives the whole variable domain ETGVTQSPTHLIKTRGQQVTLRCSSQSGHNTVSWYQQALGQGPQFIFQYYREEENGRGNFPPRFSGLQFPNYSSELNVNALELDDSALYLCASSVDRGSGNTIYFGEGSWLTVV.

The chain joins TRBV29-1 to TRBJ1-2; D uncertain. Germline V CDR1 and CDR2: SQVTM, ANQGSEA. V was clipped by 0 bases and J by 8 bases, with 16 bases between them. This CDR3 has 14 amino acids. CDR3 region: CSVEDSLHGMGYTF. The CDR3 DNA sequence: TGCAGCGTTGAAGATTCTCTTCATGGTATGGGCTACACCTTC.

V usage is TRBV2 and J usage is TRBJ2-5; D possibly corresponds to TRBD1 (5 bases). Trimming removed 6 bases at V and 6 bases at J, with 11 bases between. The length of the CDR3 is 12 residues. The germline V gene has CDR1 SNHLY and CDR2 FYNNEI. The CDR3 region has the DNA TGTGCCAGCAGGGCAGGGTTACAGACCCAGTACTTC. Translation: CASRAGLQTQYF.

This clone was seen once. The chain is built from TRBV30 and TRBJ2-1; 9 nucleotides line up with TRBD2. Trimming took 1 base from V and 7 from J; bases not matched to a gene: 11. This CDR3 is built from 16 residues. In germline, CDR1 is GTSNPN, CDR2 SVGIG (reference sequence). The CDR3 is CAWSALRAGGLNEQFF. The CDR3 DNA follows: TGTGCCTGGAGTGCCCTGAGAGCGGGGGGTTTGAATGAGCAGTTCTTC.

This rearrangement joins TRBV15 to TRBJ1-1, with no clear D. The CDR3 spans 11 residues. The V gene lost 9 bases and the J gene lost 4 bases, with 9 bases spanning the gap. CDR1 and CDR2 (germline): LNHNV, YYDKDF (reference sequence). CDR3 nucleotide sequence: TGTGCCACGAGCCCGGGCACTGAAGCTTTCTTT. It yields the protein CATSPGTEAFF.

This chain joins TRBV7-9 and TRBJ1-4, with 9 positions matching TRBD1. CDR1 is SEHNR, CDR2 FQNEAQ, per germline (reference sequence). J lost 7 bases, V lost 5 bases, and 8 bases had no gene match. This CDR3 has 15 amino acids. Here the CDR3 reads CASSPQTGGIEKLFF. CDR3 in DNA: TGTGCCAGCAGCCCTCAGACAGGGGGAATTGAAAAACTGTTTTTT.